This T cell receptor (beta chain) was found in a study of blood T cell repertoires in COVID-19. Study as a whole: The origin of the acute and convalescent COVID-19 samples was the United States, Italy and Spain.

There are 16 residues in the CDR3. V was clipped by 2 bases and J by 2 bases; unmatched bases: 7. CDR1 is LNHDA, CDR2 SQIVND, per germline (reference sequence). Per the original data handling: Estimation of nucleated cell counts was performed using reference gene primer amplification. Assay: immunoSEQ multiplex PCR; the TCRdb copy retains only in-frame clones and omits some. V, J and clone size are those of that table, while D and trimming were read from the DNA. The sample carries tens of thousands of clones, 70% to 85% recorded once. The sample consisted of peripheral blood. The chain combines TRBV19 with TRBJ2-5, with TRBD2 identical over 8 bases. This sequence originates from a human donor in a cohort sampled during active COVID-19. The CDR3, as DNA: TGTGCCAGTAGTATAAACGGGGGGGGCGGACAAGAGACCCAGTACTTC. This translates into CASSINGGGGQETQYF.